The clone carrying this TCR beta chain was observed a single time. Germline and junction disagree at one end, which may indicate a read error. The data originate from a study of somatic mutations in cytotoxic T cells in rheumatoid arthritis. As for the study in general: Prior to any treatment and right after diagnosis, patient blood (approximately 33 ml EDTA) was drawn.

Original methodology: After comparison against published virus-specific TCRB sequences, only a few of the patient CD8+ clones larger than 1% turned out to match them. Sequencing used immunoSEQ multiplex PCR; TCRdb keeps in-frame clones, though not all of them. The DNA gave D and trimming, while V, J and clone size come from that table. This sample has around 19,000 clones, with over 60% found just once. This CDR3 spans 10 amino acids. Germline CDR1 is SGHVS and CDR2 is FQNEAQ. Sequencing was done on a sample of CD8+ T cells sorted from blood. The TCR sequence derives from an adult with rheumatoid arthritis. The rearrangement links TRBV7-8 to TRBJ2-1; D remains ambiguous. CDR3 protein: CASSFGELFF. The DNA of the CDR3 is TGTGCCAGCAGCTTTGGAGAGCTGTTCTTC.